This T cell receptor beta chain appears in the sequencing data of a study of identifying expanded T cells in peripheral blood. TCRdb's table, derived via immunoSEQ multiplex PCR, lists solely in-frame clones and lacks some. The sample has some 100,000 clones, roughly nine tenths seen once. V shed 3 bases and J shed 0 bases, with 6 bases lying between them. The CDR3 length is 14 residues. Germline V CDR1 and CDR2: SGHRS, YFSETQ. No infections or other immune events were documented during collection. This chain links TRBV5-1 with TRBJ1-4; D not resolved. This receptor was taken from a person aged 18 to 69 in good health. The sequencing input was blood. In DNA form, the CDR3 reads TGCGCCAGCAGCTCCAGACCAACTAATGAAAAACTGTTTTTT. It yields the protein CASSSRPTNEKLFF.